The 29 T cell receptor beta chains given below trace back to one sample, sequenced in a study of blood T cell repertoires in COVID-19. Using immunoSEQ multiplex PCR, the repertoire was profiled, and TCRdb retains in-frame clones only, with some absent. The sample shows around 300,000 clones, approximately 91% of them seen only once. The sample comprised peripheral blood. Receptors were obtained from a man aged 50 to 59 with acute or convalescent COVID-19.

The J gene is TRBJ2-3, the V gene TRBV10-2, with D tentatively TRBD2 (7 bases). The CDR3 spans 17 residues. Germline V gene lookup returns CDR1 WSHSY and CDR2 SAAADI. V was shortened by 3 bases and J by 6 bases, with 22 bases between the two germline ends. CDR3 sequence reads: CASSDGFAGAEGDTQYF. Written as DNA, the CDR3 is TGCGCCAGCAGTGATGGGTTCGCGGGGGCCGAAGGGGATACGCAGTATTTT.

The CDR3 coding sequence is TGCGCCAGCAGTGAGTCATGGGCTCAAGAGACCCAGTACTTC. It codes for CASSESWAQETQYF. The chain couples TRBV10-2 to TRBJ2-5; D is ambiguous. The germline CDR1 and CDR2 sequences are WSHSY and SAAADI. Between the trimmed V and J ends, which lost 0 bases and 2 bases, there was a span of 7 bases. The CDR3 loop spans 14 amino acids.

This clone has just one count. The V gene is TRBV5-5, the J gene TRBJ1-5; D perhaps matches TRBD1 (6 bases). Germline V CDR1 and CDR2: SGHKS, YYEKEE (reference sequence). Trimming took off 3 bases at V and 5 bases at J, with 18 bases between the two ends. The CDR3 length is 16 residues. The CDR3 DNA reads TGTGCCAGCAGCTCCCAACTGCCCCCAGGGGATCAGCCCCAGCATTTT. Translated, it gives CASSSQLPPGDQPQHF. Full variable domain (remainder filled in from reference TRBV5-5 and TRBJ1-5): DAGVTQSPTHLIKTRGQQVTLRCSPISGHKSVSWYQQVLGQGPQFIFQYYEKEERGRGNFPDRFSARQFPNYSSELNVNALLLGDSALYLCASSSQLPPGDQPQHFGDGTRLSIL.

The chain couples TRBV30 to TRBJ2-7; perhaps TRBD2 as D (5 bases). V lost 5 bases, J lost 7 bases, and 12 bases lay in between. In germline, CDR1 is GTSNPN, CDR2 SVGIG (reference sequence). The CDR3 totals 11 residues. The CDR3 sequence is CAWGRGWEQYF. CDR3 in DNA: TGTGCCTGGGGCCGGGGTTGGGAGCAGTACTTC.

V and J are TRBV7-9 and TRBJ2-5; no firm D call. This CDR3 contains 17 residues. The V gene lost 5 bases and the J gene lost 1 base, with 20 bases spanning the gap. Germline CDR1 SEHNR, CDR2 FQNEAQ (reference sequence). Here the CDR3 reads CASSVTYRRRSQETQYF. The CDR3 nucleotides are TGTGCCAGCAGCGTTACGTACCGGAGACGGTCCCAAGAGACCCAGTACTTC.

This rearrangement joins TRBV7-3 to TRBJ1-5; TRBD1 matches 7 bases. This CDR3 region has 16 residues. The ends lost 7 bases at V and 0 bases at J; junction bases unmatched: 9. The germline CDR1 and CDR2 sequences are SGHTA and FQGTGA. The CDR3 is CASIRTGAYSNQPQHF. DNA for the CDR3: TGTGCCAGCATCCGGACAGGAGCTTATAGCAATCAGCCCCAGCATTTT. Complete variable domain (other parts from reference TRBV7-3 and TRBJ1-5): GAGVSQTPSNKVTEKGKYVELRCDPISGHTALYWYRQSLGQGPEFLIYFQGTGAADDSGLPNDRFFAVRPEGSVSTLKIQRTERGDSAVYLCASIRTGAYSNQPQHFGDGTRLSIL.

This CDR3 reads CASGQGVGTEAFF. Written as DNA, the CDR3 is TGTGCCAGCGGACAGGGGGTGGGCACTGAAGCTTTCTTT. This rearrangement joins TRBV2 to TRBJ1-1, with 10 bases lining up with TRBD1. CDR1 and CDR2 from the germline V gene are SNHLY and FYNNEI. CDR3 length equals 13 residues. V shed 8 bases, J shed 4 bases, and the junction held 4 bases outside the gene matches. The full variable domain, rest sourced from reference TRBV2 and TRBJ1-1, is EPEVTQTPSHQVTQMGQEVILRCVPISNHLYFYWYRQILGQKVEFLVSFYNNEISEKSEIFDDQFSVERPDGSNFTLKIRSTKLEDSAMYFCASGQGVGTEAFFGQGTRLTVV.

V usage is TRBV5-1 and J usage is TRBJ2-2; 9 positions agree with TRBD1. Germline assignment: CDR1 SGHRS and CDR2 YFSETQ. The trim removed 0 bases at V and 3 bases at J, leaving 3 bases unmatched. The CDR3 is made up of 16 amino acids. The CDR3 loop is CASSLAGQGHTGELFF. Here the CDR3 DNA reads TGCGCCAGCAGCTTGGCGGGACAGGGACACACCGGGGAGCTGTTTTTT.

The CDR3 sequence: CASSVEVRGTEAFF. The CDR3 DNA reads TGTGCCAGCAGCGTGGAGGTCAGGGGTACTGAAGCTTTCTTT. This chain connects TRBV3-1 (or the pseudogene TRBV3-2) to TRBJ1-1; D is possibly TRBD1 (6 bases). This CDR3 region has 14 residues. From germline, CDR1 is LGHDT and CDR2 YNNKEL (reference sequence). V shed 5 bases and J shed 5 bases, with 15 bases lying between them.

The chain uses TRBV18 and TRBJ2-7; 8 bases are shared with TRBD2. The CDR3 is made up of 14 amino acids. Germline values: CDR1 KGHSH, CDR2 LQKENI. Germline trimming cut 4 bases from V and 3 bases from J; bases unmatched to any gene: 5. The CDR3 sequence: CASSLAGTHYEQYF. The CDR3 region has the DNA TGTGCCAGCTCACTAGCGGGAACCCACTACGAGCAGTACTTC.

V and J are TRBV9 and TRBJ1-3, with TRBD1 as a possible D gene (5 bases). The germline V gene has CDR1 SGDLS and CDR2 YYNGEE. With 6 bases removed from V and 3 bases from J, the gap between germline ends came to 19 bases. The CDR3 consists of 16 residues. The CDR3 region has the DNA TGTGCCAGCAACAACCAGGGCGTGCCTCTTGGAAACACCATATATTTT. As protein: CASNNQGVPLGNTIYF.

The table lists this clone with a few counts. The chain has TRBV25-1 and TRBJ2-1; D is possibly TRBD2 (6 bases). Germline assignment: CDR1 MGHDK and CDR2 SYGVNS. CDR3 length: 15 amino acids. The V gene lost 8 bases and the J gene lost 0 bases, with 14 bases spanning the gap. The DNA for the CDR3 is TGTGCCAGCGGATTCGCGGGGAGCTCCTACAATGAGCAGTTCTTC. It yields the protein CASGFAGSSYNEQFF. The full variable domain, with the rest looked up from reference TRBV25-1 and TRBJ2-1, is EADIYQTPRYLVIGTGKKITLECSQTMGHDKMYWYQQDPGMELHLIHYSYGVNSTEKGDLSSESTVSRIRTEHFPLTLESARPSHTSQYLCASGFAGSSYNEQFFGPGTRLTVL.

The V gene is TRBV30, the J gene TRBJ1-1; D not certain. The CDR3 consists of 13 residues. The germline gives CDR1 GTSNPN, CDR2 SVGIG (reference sequence). Trimming cost V 7 bases and J 1 base, with 13 bases left between them. CDR3 in DNA: TGTGCCTTCAGAGGGCTGACGAACACTGAAGCTTTCTTT. This translates into CAFRGLTNTEAFF.

The rearrangement joins TRBV24-1 to TRBJ2-5, with TRBD1 identical over 9 bases. After removal of 3 bases from V and 5 bases from J, the junction contained 9 bases not matched to a gene. From germline, CDR1 is KGHDR and CDR2 SFDVKD. This CDR3 comprises 16 residues. CDR3 nucleotides: TGTGCCACCAGTGATCCCGGACAGGGGAGGGTCGAGACCCAGTACTTC. Translation: CATSDPGQGRVETQYF.

The genes are TRBV24-1 and TRBJ2-3; 11 nucleotides agree with TRBD2. The CDR3 sequence is 15 residues long. V lost 4 bases to trimming and J lost 6 bases; unmatched junction nucleotides: 5. Looked up from germline, CDR1 is KGHDR and CDR2 is SFDVKD. The CDR3 bases are TGTGCCACCAGTGACCGTAGCGGGGGGGCGGATACGCAGTATTTT. It yields the protein CATSDRSGGADTQYF.

The chain carries TRBV30 and TRBJ1-4; 8 bases line up with TRBD1. Germline CDR1 is GTSNPN and CDR2 is SVGIG (reference sequence). The CDR3 spans 16 residues. V shed 1 base and J 8 bases; nucleotides not matched to a gene: 12. CDR3 bases: TGTGCCTGGAGTGCACACTGGGACAGGACGGAGGAAAAACTGTTTTTT. Translating gives CAWSAHWDRTEEKLFF.

V gene TRBV9 combines with J gene TRBJ2-3; D may be TRBD2 (6 bases). The CDR3 is made up of 14 amino acids. Trimming took off 1 base at V and 12 bases at J, with 18 bases between the two ends. Germline CDR1 reads SGDLS; CDR2 reads YYNGEE. In DNA form, the CDR3 reads TGTGCCAGCAGCGTAAGGAGGGGCAGTATAAATCAGTATTTT. It specifies CASSVRRGSINQYF. Based on the CDR3 plus reference TRBV9 and TRBJ2-3, the full variable domain is DSGVTQTPKHLITATGQRVTLRCSPRSGDLSVYWYQQSLDQGLQFLIQYYNGEERAKGNILERFSAQQFPDLHSELNLSSLELGDSALYFCASSVRRGSINQYFGPGTRLTVL.

The V call is TRBV6-2 or TRBV6-3, the J call TRBJ1-4, with 8 bases aligning to TRBD1. The CDR3 is 19 amino acids. CDR1 is MNHEY and CDR2 is SVGEGT in the germline V gene. J lost 5 bases, V lost 2 bases, and 16 bases had no gene match. The CDR3 DNA reads as TGTGCCAGCAGTTACAACCTTCAGCAGCCGGGACAGGCGAATGAAAAACTGTTTTTT. The encoded protein is CASSYNLQQPGQANEKLFF.

This clone showed up just once. The chain uses TRBV3-1 (or the pseudogene TRBV3-2) and TRBJ1-6; 8 bases align to TRBD1. The CDR3 length is 15 residues. V shed 3 bases, J shed 10 bases, and the junction held 8 bases outside the gene matches. Germline loops: CDR1 LGHDT, CDR2 YNNKEL (reference sequence). The CDR3 region is CASSHPGQGSSPLHF. The CDR3 bases are TGTGCCAGCAGCCACCCCGGACAGGGATCCTCACCCCTCCACTTT.

Points on this clone: One end of the junction does not line up with germline, which may come from a read error. The rearrangement joins TRBV7-7 to TRBJ2-5, with 11 nucleotides matching TRBD2. The CDR3 covers 15 residues. Germline CDR1 reads SSHAT; CDR2 reads FNYEAQ (reference sequence). The CDR3 protein is CASSSLAGGQETQYF. CDR3 DNA: TGTGCTAGCAGCTCATTAGCGGGGGGGCAAGAGACCCAGTACTTC.

V and J are TRBV4-1 and TRBJ1-4; maybe TRBD1 (5 bases). Trimming shortened V by 2 bases and J by 2 bases, and 12 bases separated the two germline ends. From germline, CDR1 is MGHRA and CDR2 YSYEKL. The CDR3 is 16 amino acids. As DNA, the CDR3 is TGCGCCAGCAGCCAATGGGGGGTAGGGACTAATGAAAAACTGTTTTTT. It is translated as CASSQWGVGTNEKLFF.

V and J are TRBV7-8 and TRBJ1-2; D uncertain. The V and J ends lost 4 bases and 8 bases respectively, with 8 bases between them. The CDR3 spans 11 residues. Per the germline V gene, CDR1 is SGHVS and CDR2 is FQNEAQ. The CDR3 loop is CASSSPGGYTF. CDR3 sequence (DNA): TGTGCCAGCAGCTCCCCCGGGGGCTACACCTTC.

This clone was counted once. The V and J genes are TRBV6-5 and TRBJ2-7; 9 bases line up with TRBD1. V gave up 7 bases and J gave up 7 bases; unmatched junction bases: 11. CDR3 length: 14 amino acids. Germline values: CDR1 MNHEY, CDR2 SVGAGI. The CDR3 is CASTTPNRGHEQYF. CDR3 DNA sequence: TGTGCCAGCACCACCCCAAACAGGGGGCATGAGCAGTACTTC.

The chain has TRBV2 and TRBJ1-5; TRBD1 might be the D (6 bases). CDR3 length: 14 residues. Germline V gives CDR1 SNHLY, CDR2 FYNNEI. Trimming stripped 7 bases from V and 7 bases from J, with 17 bases between. The CDR3 coding sequence is TGTGCCAGCATGAAACAGGGCATGGGGCAGCCCCAGCATTTT. Its translation is CASMKQGMGQPQHF.

The chain joins TRBV5-4 to TRBJ2-7, with 9 positions matching TRBD1. Unmatched junction bases numbered 9, after V lost 4 bases and J lost 4 bases. This CDR3 spans 15 amino acids. Germline CDR1 SGHNT, CDR2 YYREEE (reference sequence). The CDR3 region has the DNA TGTGCCAGCAGCATAGCACCGACAGGGGGTTACGAGCAGTACTTC. Encoded protein: CASSIAPTGGYEQYF.

The chain is built from TRBV29-1 and TRBJ1-2, with D possibly matching TRBD1 (6 bases). The CDR3 spans 13 residues. From germline, CDR1 is SQVTM and CDR2 ANQGSEA. The V end was cut by 4 bases, the J end by 4 bases, with 13 bases between. The CDR3 is CSVGNRVTYGYTF. CDR3 DNA sequence: TGCAGCGTTGGTAACAGGGTTACCTATGGCTACACCTTC.

The chain links TRBV5-6 to TRBJ1-2, with D possibly matching TRBD1 (6 bases). This CDR3 contains 14 residues. From germline, CDR1 is SGHDT and CDR2 YYEEEE. V lost 3 bases, J lost 10 bases, and 19 bases lay in between. CDR3 in amino acids: CASSSRDGTRPYTF. In DNA, the CDR3 is TGTGCCAGCAGCTCGAGGGACGGGACAAGACCCTACACCTTC.

The V call is TRBV7-9, the J call TRBJ2-3, with TRBD1 as a possible D gene (5 bases). The V end was cut by 5 bases, the J end by 8 bases, with 17 bases between. CDR1 and CDR2 (germline): SEHNR, FQNEAQ (reference sequence). The CDR3 loop spans 14 amino acids. CDR3 loop: CASSRRGAPATQYF. CDR3 DNA sequence: TGTGCCAGCAGCCGCCGTGGGGCCCCAGCTACGCAGTATTTT.

This clone was observed a single time. The J gene is TRBJ1-2, the V gene TRBV19, with a possible D match to TRBD1 (6 bases). The CDR3 is 13 amino acids. Trimming took off 4 bases at V and 2 bases at J, with 8 bases between the two ends. The germline V gene has CDR1 LNHDA and CDR2 SQIVND (reference sequence). The CDR3 loop reads CASSSQGNYGYTF. The DNA for the CDR3 is TGTGCCAGTAGTAGCCAGGGGAACTATGGCTACACCTTC.